Listed here is a single T cell receptor beta chain. The junction and the germline gene differ at one end; a read error may be behind it. The protocol was immunoSEQ multiplex PCR, while the TCRdb copy is restricted to in-frame clones and leaves out a portion. The data show about 140,000 clones, roughly 90% seen once. This sample was included in a study of control samples from healthy donors and cancer patients. This CDR3 has 16 residues. Germline V lookup: CDR1 SGHNT, CDR2 YYREEE (reference sequence). The sequence came from a man aged 25-45 years in good health. This chain uses TRBV5-4 with TRBJ2-3; TRBD1 aligns across 8 bases. The source material was blood. CDR3 nucleotides: TGTGCCAGCAGCTCCATCACAGGGGGTGGCACAGATACGCAGTGTTTT. Translating gives CASSSITGGGTDTQCF.